Below, 4 T cell receptor beta chains from the same sample are listed, as sequenced in a study of blood T cell repertoires in COVID-19. Libraries were prepared by immunoSEQ multiplex PCR; TCRdb keeps only in-frame clonotypes and omits some of them. The sample shows fewer than 50,000 clones, roughly 74% of them seen only once. Sequencing input: peripheral blood. These receptor sequences come from a man aged 80 or over with acute or convalescent COVID-19.

This clone was seen only once. The chain links TRBV11-2 to TRBJ2-3, with TRBD2 matching over 8 bases. This CDR3 has 16 amino acids. CDR1 and CDR2 from the germline V gene are SGHAT and FQNNGV. Trimming removed 1 base from V and 0 bases from J; junction bases left unmatched: 3. CDR3 region: CASSLGSGRSTDTQYF. The CDR3 DNA reads as TGTGCCAGCAGCTTAGGAAGCGGGAGAAGCACAGATACGCAGTATTTT.

The chain links TRBV2 to TRBJ2-7; D gene uncertain. Germline CDR1 reads SNHLY; CDR2 reads FYNNEI. V gave up 7 bases and J gave up 5 bases, with 9 bases separating them. CDR3 length equals 11 residues. In nucleotides, the CDR3 is TGTGCCAGCATAAGCGTCGACGAGCAGTACTTC. Amino acid sequence: CASISVDEQYF.

The J gene is TRBJ2-2, the V gene TRBV5-4; D perhaps matches TRBD1 (5 bases). V gave up 3 bases and J gave up 6 bases, with 9 bases separating them. CDR1 is SGHNT and CDR2 is YYREEE in the germline V gene (reference sequence). There are 13 residues in the CDR3. The CDR3, as DNA: TGTGCCAGCAGCTCCCAGGGATCCGGGGAGCTGTTTTTT. Its translation: CASSSQGSGELFF.

This chain connects TRBV4-1 to TRBJ1-2; D might be TRBD1 (6 bases). This CDR3 is built from 15 residues. Per the germline V gene, CDR1 is MGHRA and CDR2 is YSYEKL. Trimming shortened V by 4 bases and J by 0 bases, and 12 bases separated the two germline ends. The CDR3 region has the DNA TGCGCCAGCAGCCCATCGGACAGTGCTAACTATGGCTACACCTTC. Translation: CASSPSDSANYGYTF.